Following are 28 T cell receptor beta chains from one sample sequenced in a study of brain T cells in children with intractable seizures. TCRdb's copy holds only in-frame clones and misses some; the assay was immunoSEQ multiplex PCR. Here the sample spans just under 65,000 clones, approximately 95% being singletons. This specimen consisted of peripheral blood, obtained at surgery. Receptors originate from a boy in the first two years of life with focal cortical dysplasia and intractable seizures.

This chain joins TRBV7-2 and TRBJ2-7; D assignment may be TRBD1 or TRBD2 (5 bases each). CDR1 and CDR2 (germline): SGHTA, FQGNSA. The CDR3 spans 15 residues. Trimming stripped 0 bases from V and 3 bases from J, with 12 bases between. CDR3 nucleotides: TGTGCCAGCAGCTTAGCTTCGGGACGGAGCTACGAGCAGTACTTC. This encodes CASSLASGRSYEQYF.

The CDR3, as DNA: TGCACTGTTGTTACCACAGATACGCAGTATTTT. Translation gives CTVVTTDTQYF. This chain joins TRBV29-1 and TRBJ2-3; D is unclear. The CDR3 is 11 residues long. Looked up from germline, CDR1 is SQVTM and CDR2 is ANQGSEA.

The chain uses TRBV12-3 or TRBV12-4 and TRBJ2-3; no definite D call. The length of the CDR3 is 11 residues. The V and J ends lost 3 bases and 4 bases respectively, with 2 bases between them. CDR3 nucleotide sequence: TGTGCCAGCAGTTTCCCAGATACGCAGTATTTT. It encodes CASSFPDTQYF.

This chain links TRBV6-5 with TRBJ1-2; 11 bases map to TRBD1. Germline V gene lookup returns CDR1 MNHEY and CDR2 SVGAGI. CDR3 length equals 15 residues. With 5 bases clipped from V and 8 bases from J, the junction kept 10 bases outside the gene matches. CDR3: CASSHMDRGQRGYTF. The CDR3 DNA reads as TGTGCCAGCAGTCATATGGACAGGGGGCAAAGAGGCTACACCTTC.

This chain links TRBV7-9 with TRBJ2-5; the D gene could be TRBD1 or TRBD2 (6 bases each). V lost 5 bases and J lost 5, with 15 bases in between. The CDR3 is made up of 14 amino acids. In germline, CDR1 is SEHNR, CDR2 FQNEAQ (reference sequence). CDR3 nucleotide sequence: TGTGCCAGCAGCCAAAGGGGGGCGCGGGAGACCCAGTACTTC. As protein: CASSQRGARETQYF.

The chain couples TRBV15 to TRBJ2-1; TRBD2 matches 8 bases. The CDR3 runs to 15 residues. Per germline, CDR1 LNHNV and CDR2 YYDKDF (reference sequence). The junction had 8 bases not matched to a gene; V was cut back by 3 bases and J by 7 bases. The DNA for the CDR3 is TGTGCCACCAGCAGGAGTAGCGGGATCACTAATGAGCAGTTCTTC. Translating it yields CATSRSSGITNEQFF.

The J gene is TRBJ2-4, the V gene TRBV4-1; 8 bases agree with TRBD2. CDR1 MGHRA and CDR2 YSYEKL come from the germline V gene. This CDR3 is built from 15 residues. V shed 1 base, J shed 5 bases, and the junction held 4 bases outside the gene matches. This CDR3 reads CASSQVGTSQNIQYF. The CDR3 DNA follows: TGCGCCAGCAGCCAAGTGGGGACTAGTCAAAACATTCAGTACTTC.

The V gene is TRBV23-1, the J gene TRBJ2-7; 7 bases are a match to TRBD1. TRBV23-1 is filed as an ORF, its function uncertain. The CDR3 loop spans 15 amino acids. V gave up 1 base and J gave up 1 base; unmatched junction bases: 4. The chain's CDR3 is CASSQWTGRSYEQYF. The CDR3 DNA is TGCGCCAGCAGTCAATGGACAGGAAGATCCTACGAGCAGTACTTC.

The chain joins TRBV7-9 to TRBJ1-1; D might be TRBD1 (6 bases). In germline, CDR1 is SEHNR, CDR2 FQNEAQ (reference sequence). The ends were cut back, 4 bases at V and 11 bases at J, with 17 bases in the middle. The CDR3 length is 13 residues. The CDR3 DNA is TGTGCCAGCAGCTCTCGGAGGGGGGCGGTGGCTTTCTTT. Protein sequence: CASSSRRGAVAFF.

The chain employs TRBV5-1 and TRBJ2-7; 8 bases are a match to TRBD1. Germline-derived CDR1 and CDR2 are SGHRS and YFSETQ. The CDR3 is 14 residues long. The junction had 5 bases not matched to a gene; V was cut back by 3 bases and J by 3 bases. Written as DNA, the CDR3 is TGCGCCAGCAGCTCCGGACAGGGTGGCTACGAGCAGTACTTC. Translating it yields CASSSGQGGYEQYF.

The rearrangement links TRBV10-1 to TRBJ2-7; TRBD1 aligns across 7 bases. Losses at the gene ends were 6 bases for V and 3 bases for J; bases not matched to a gene: 5. The CDR3 contains 13 residues. In germline, CDR1 is WNHNN, CDR2 SYGVQD (reference sequence). CDR3 in amino acids: CASRTGTVYEQYF. CDR3 coding DNA: TGCGCCAGCAGGACCGGGACAGTCTACGAGCAGTACTTC.

This clone was observed once. V is TRBV21-1 and J is TRBJ1-1. TRBV21-1 is a documented pseudogene. The CDR3 loop spans 19 amino acids. CDR3 DNA sequence: TGTGCCAGCAGCAAAAAACTTTCCCTCGTGGCAGGGAGGGACACTGAAGCTTTCTTT. Residues: CASSKKLSLVAGRDTEAFF.

This clone was observed once. The chain has TRBV11-2 and TRBJ2-1, with TRBD1 matching 10 bases. The CDR3 extends over 17 amino acids. J gave up 3 bases and V 5 bases, and 10 bases lay outside the gene matches. Germline V gene sequence: CDR1 SGHAT, CDR2 FQNNGV. CDR3 residues: CASSALPGQGSYNEQFF. The DNA for the CDR3 is TGTGCCAGCAGCGCACTCCCGGGACAGGGGAGCTACAATGAGCAGTTCTTC. The entire variable domain, with the rest obtained from reference TRBV11-2 and TRBJ2-1, is as follows: EAGVAQSPRYKIIEKRQSVAFWCNPISGHATLYWYQQILGQGPKLLIQFQNNGVVDDSQLPKDRFSAERLKGVDSTLKIQPAKLEDSAVYLCASSALPGQGSYNEQFFGPGTRLTVL.

This clone was recorded once. The J gene is TRBJ2-7, the V gene TRBV5-1; 7 bases fit TRBD2. The CDR3 is made up of 18 amino acids. Germline V lookup: CDR1 SGHRS, CDR2 YFSETQ. The V and J ends lost 2 bases and 0 bases, in that order; junction bases with no gene match: 14. The CDR3 loop is CASSFTEERKRDSYEQYF. Written as DNA, the CDR3 is TGCGCCAGCAGCTTTACAGAAGAACGCAAGCGGGACTCCTACGAGCAGTACTTC.

This sequence joins TRBV7-2 and TRBJ2-3; D is possibly TRBD2 (6 bases). Trimming pared 2 bases from V and 0 bases from J, leaving 6 bases between. Looked up from germline, CDR1 is SGHTA and CDR2 is FQGNSA. The CDR3 loop spans 14 amino acids. In DNA form, the CDR3 reads TGTGCCAGCAGCTTAAGCGGGAGCACAGATACGCAGTATTTT. Translation gives CASSLSGSTDTQYF.

This sequence joins TRBV3-1 (or the pseudogene TRBV3-2) and TRBJ2-6; D is uncertain. There are 16 residues in the CDR3. CDR1 and CDR2 from the germline V gene are LGHDT and YNNKEL (reference sequence). The V gene lost 1 base and the J gene lost 0 bases, with 7 bases spanning the gap. The DNA for the CDR3 is TGTGCCAGCAGCCAAGGTCGGGTCTCTGGGGCCAACGTCCTGACTTTC. Amino acids: CASSQGRVSGANVLTF.

This chain links TRBV5-6 with TRBJ2-5, with TRBD2 as a possible D gene (6 bases). Trimming left V 2 bases short and J 4 bases short, with 18 bases between. This CDR3 region has 16 residues. Germline-derived CDR1 and CDR2 are SGHDT and YYEEEE. CDR3 sequence: CASSFDIGGVGETQYF. CDR3 coding DNA: TGTGCCAGCAGCTTCGATATCGGGGGTGTTGGAGAGACCCAGTACTTC.

The chain carries TRBV18 and TRBJ1-3; weak D call: TRBD1 (5 bases). The CDR3 is 15 residues long. Looked up from germline, CDR1 is KGHSH and CDR2 is LQKENI. V was trimmed by 8 bases and J by 2 bases, leaving 16 bases between them. This CDR3 reads CASGSGDFAGNTIYF. Here the CDR3 DNA reads TGTGCCAGCGGCTCGGGGGATTTCGCTGGAAACACCATATATTTT. The full variable domain, completed using reference TRBV18 and TRBJ1-3, is NAGVMQNPRHLVRRRGQEARLRCSPMKGHSHVYWYRQLPEEGLKFMVYLQKENIIDESGMPKERFSAEFPKEGPSILRIQQVVRGDSAAYFCASGSGDFAGNTIYFGEGSWLTVV.

A single count supports this clone. The chain is built from TRBV4-1 and TRBJ2-7, with a weak D call TRBD1 (7 bases). This CDR3 has 13 residues. CDR1 MGHRA and CDR2 YSYEKL come from the germline V gene. The V gene lost 5 bases and the J gene lost 2 bases, with 10 bases spanning the gap. In DNA form, the CDR3 reads TGCGCCAGCAGCGGAGGGACAGCCTACGAGCAGTACTTC. It encodes CASSGGTAYEQYF.

This chain links TRBV15 with TRBJ2-1; D remains ambiguous. There are 14 residues in the CDR3. Trimming cost V 0 bases and J 3 bases, with 6 bases left between them. Germline assignment: CDR1 LNHNV and CDR2 YYDKDF (reference sequence). The CDR3 sequence: CATSRDMDYNEQFF. The CDR3 coding sequence is TGTGCCACCAGCAGAGATATGGACTACAATGAGCAGTTCTTC.

This sequence joins TRBV3-1 (or the pseudogene TRBV3-2) and TRBJ1-2; 7 bases fit TRBD1. The V gene's germline CDR1 is LGHDT and CDR2 YNNKEL (reference sequence). The CDR3 runs 15 residues. Trimming cost V 1 base and J 4 bases; bases outside gene matches: 6. The CDR3 region is CASSQGYRGGYGYTF. Here the CDR3 DNA reads TGTGCCAGCAGCCAAGGGTACAGGGGTGGCTATGGCTACACCTTC.

The V and J genes are TRBV28 and TRBJ2-7; D remains unclear. The germline V gene has CDR1 MDHEN and CDR2 SYDVKM. CDR3 length equals 15 residues. V lost 4 bases to trimming and J lost 3 bases, with 16 bases between them. The CDR3 loop reads CASSSSLWGSYEQYF. Written as DNA, the CDR3 is TGTGCCAGCAGTTCCAGTCTGTGGGGTAGCTACGAGCAGTACTTC.

The chain employs TRBV28 and TRBJ2-7; no firm D call. The CDR3 runs 14 residues. Germline V lookup: CDR1 MDHEN, CDR2 SYDVKM. V was cut by 6 bases and J by 0 bases, with 12 bases left in between. CDR3 region: CASRLPASSYEQYF. CDR3 sequence (DNA): TGTGCCAGCAGACTGCCTGCCAGCTCCTACGAGCAGTACTTC. The full variable domain, completed using reference TRBV28 and TRBJ2-7, is DVKVTQSSRYLVKRTGEKVFLECVQDMDHENMFWYRQDPGLGLRLIYFSYDVKMKEKGDIPEGYSVSREKKERFSLILESASTNQTSMYLCASRLPASSYEQYFGPGTRLTVT.

The V call is TRBV19, the J call TRBJ2-7; 9 bases are a match to TRBD2. Trimming cost V 6 bases and J 2 bases; bases outside gene matches: 8. The CDR3 has 15 amino acids. Looked up from germline, CDR1 is LNHDA and CDR2 is SQIVND (reference sequence). CDR3 amino acids: CASSILAGLTYEQYF. The CDR3 DNA sequence: TGTGCCAGTAGCATACTAGCGGGCCTCACCTACGAGCAGTACTTC.

The chain's CDR3 is CASSIWGGTEAFF. In DNA, the CDR3 is TGTGCCAGTAGTATATGGGGGGGGACTGAAGCTTTCTTT. The chain combines TRBV19 with TRBJ1-1; tentative D call: TRBD1 (5 bases). Germline V gene data show CDR1 as LNHDA and CDR2 as SQIVND (reference sequence). Deletions cut 2 bases from V and 5 bases from J, with 9 bases between. This CDR3 has 13 amino acids.

The chain employs TRBV5-1 and TRBJ2-6; no clear D. This CDR3 contains 14 residues. Germline V gives CDR1 SGHRS, CDR2 YFSETQ. The V gene lost 4 bases and the J gene lost 0 bases, with 5 bases spanning the gap. As DNA, the CDR3 is TGCGCCAGCAGCCCATACTCTGGGGCCAACGTCCTGACTTTC. It is translated as CASSPYSGANVLTF. Complete variable domain (other parts from reference TRBV5-1 and TRBJ2-6): KAGVTQTPRYLIKTRGQQVTLSCSPISGHRSVSWYQQTPGQGLQFLFEYFSETQRNKGNFPGRFSGRQFSNSRSEMNVSTLELGDSALYLCASSPYSGANVLTFGAGSRLTVL.

V and J are TRBV4-1 and TRBJ2-5; D remains unclear. Germline values: CDR1 MGHRA, CDR2 YSYEKL. CDR3 length equals 13 residues. V lost 1 base, J lost 2 bases, and 5 bases lay in between. The CDR3 coding sequence is TGCGCCAGCAGCCAAGTCAGACAAGAGACCCAGTACTTC. As protein: CASSQVRQETQYF.

The chain uses TRBV6-5 and TRBJ1-3; possible D gene TRBD1, 5 bases. Germline values: CDR1 MNHEY, CDR2 SVGAGI. CDR3 length: 13 amino acids. Trimming removed 6 bases at V and 3 bases at J, with 9 bases between. The CDR3 bases are TGTGCCAGCAGCGGGGGTCGTGGAAACACCATATATTTT. This encodes CASSGGRGNTIYF.